Presented here are 30 T cell receptor beta chains from one specimen sequenced in a study of cytomegalovirus exposure and HLA in healthy donors. Profiled with immunoSEQ multiplex PCR; TCRdb holds only in-frame clones, not every one. The profile covers about 58,000 clones, with 90% appearing a single time and about 1% taken by the ten largest. The sequenced material came from PBMCs. These receptors were obtained from a man aged 18 to 30 in good health and CMV-seronegative.

The J gene is TRBJ1-1, the V gene TRBV29-1; no firm D call. Looked up from germline, CDR1 is SQVTM and CDR2 is ANQGSEA. This CDR3 has 13 amino acids. V was cut by 2 bases and J by 4 bases, with 11 bases left in between. This CDR3 is CSVESGGSTEAFF. The CDR3 bases are TGCAGCGTTGAATCTGGCGGGAGCACTGAAGCTTTCTTT.

The chain couples TRBV9 to TRBJ2-3; 11 bases are shared with TRBD2. With V trimmed by 2 bases and J by 1 base, 6 bases remained unmatched. Per germline, CDR1 SGDLS and CDR2 YYNGEE. The CDR3 runs to 17 residues. The CDR3 reads CASSVDSGRARTDTQYF. The CDR3 DNA is TGTGCCAGCAGCGTCGATAGCGGGAGGGCCCGCACAGATACGCAGTATTTT.

The chain recombines TRBV30 with TRBJ2-3; D is possibly TRBD1 (5 bases). The germline gives CDR1 GTSNPN, CDR2 SVGIG (reference sequence). The ends were cut back, 2 bases at V and 4 bases at J, with 16 bases in the middle. The CDR3 contains 15 residues. The CDR3 region is CAWSLAGITADTQYF. The CDR3 DNA is TGTGCCTGGAGTTTGGCAGGGATCACGGCAGATACGCAGTATTTT.

The rearrangement links TRBV28 to TRBJ2-1; the match to TRBD1 covers 8 bases. After removal of 6 bases from V and 11 bases from J, the junction contained 12 bases not matched to a gene. The CDR3 extends over 14 amino acids. Germline V gene lookup returns CDR1 MDHEN and CDR2 SYDVKM. The DNA of the CDR3 is TGTGCCAGCAGGACGGGGGCAGGGGGCGGGAAGCAGTTCTTC. It encodes CASRTGAGGGKQFF.

This chain uses TRBV11-2 with TRBJ2-7; TRBD2 matches 9 bases. The CDR3 totals 16 residues. Germline assignment: CDR1 SGHAT and CDR2 FQNNGV. Trimming removed 3 bases from V and 3 bases from J; junction bases left unmatched: 9. In nucleotides, the CDR3 is TGTGCCAGCAGCTTTACCCTTAGCGGGAGCGGCTACGAGCAGTACTTC. This codes for CASSFTLSGSGYEQYF.

The chain links TRBV19 to TRBJ2-2; D is perhaps TRBD2 (5 bases). The CDR3 is 12 residues long. Germline values: CDR1 LNHDA, CDR2 SQIVND (reference sequence). The ends were cut back, 9 bases at V and 8 bases at J, with 13 bases in the middle. The CDR3, as DNA: TGTGCCAGCCGCGACCGGGGAGGGGAGCTGTTTTTT. Translated, it gives CASRDRGGELFF.

A single count supports this clone. The genes are TRBV5-4 and TRBJ1-1, with TRBD1 matching 7 bases. The junction had 6 bases not matched to a gene; V was cut back by 3 bases and J by 1 base. Germline values: CDR1 SGHNT, CDR2 YYREEE (reference sequence). CDR3 length: 15 amino acids. The CDR3 is CASSSGQATNTEAFF. CDR3 DNA sequence: TGTGCCAGCAGCTCCGGACAGGCGACGAACACTGAAGCTTTCTTT.

This chain links TRBV10-1 with TRBJ2-7; TRBD1 matches 8 bases. The germline gives CDR1 WNHNN, CDR2 SYGVQD (reference sequence). This CDR3 region has 14 residues. V lost 5 bases, J lost 5 bases, and 8 bases stayed unmatched. CDR3 sequence (DNA): TGCGCCAGCAGTAGGACAGGGTCGTACGACGAGCAGTACTTC. Translation: CASSRTGSYDEQYF.

V and J are TRBV7-9 and TRBJ2-3; 8 positions agree with TRBD2. This CDR3 region has 14 residues. The V segment lost 2 bases and the J segment 5 bases; nucleotides outside the gene matches: 3. From germline, CDR1 is SEHNR and CDR2 FQNEAQ (reference sequence). CDR3 loop: CASSLSLAGDTQYF. CDR3 nucleotide sequence: TGTGCCAGCAGCTTATCGCTAGCGGGAGATACGCAGTATTTT.

In DNA, the CDR3 is TGTGCCGCACACGGGGGAAGGGTGAACACTGAAGCTTTCTTT. Translating gives CAAHGGRVNTEAFF. The chain combines TRBV10-3 with TRBJ1-1, with a weak D call TRBD1 (5 bases). CDR1 and CDR2 from the germline V gene are ENHRY and SYGVKD. The CDR3 runs to 14 residues. V was shortened by 11 bases and J by 0 bases, with 16 bases between the two germline ends.

This clone appeared a single time. The chain couples TRBV11-2 to TRBJ2-3; 9 positions agree with TRBD1. The germline CDR1 and CDR2 sequences are SGHAT and FQNNGV. This CDR3 is built from 15 residues. Trimming at V came to 5 bases and at J to 4 bases, leaving 7 bases not matched to a gene. CDR3 DNA: TGTGCCAGCAGCCCCTGGACAGGGGCCGCAGATACGCAGTATTTT. It specifies CASSPWTGAADTQYF.

CDR3: CASSQDRSAETYEQYF. CDR3 in DNA: TGCGCCAGCAGCCAAGATCGTTCAGCGGAAACCTACGAGCAGTACTTC. This sequence joins TRBV4-3 and TRBJ2-7; possible D gene TRBD2, 5 bases. This CDR3 contains 16 residues. V lost 0 bases and J lost 2, with 14 bases in between. The germline V gene encodes CDR1 LGHNA and CDR2 YSLEER.

Concerning this clone: A read error may account for a junction end that differs from germline. The chain is built from TRBV9 and TRBJ2-1, with a possible D match to TRBD2 (6 bases). Germline lookup yields CDR1 SGDLS and CDR2 YYNGEE. CDR3 length: 15 amino acids. The CDR3, as DNA: TGTGCCAGCAGCCCACTAGCACTCTCCGACAATGAGCAGTTCTTC. Amino acids: CASSPLALSDNEQFF.

V gene TRBV6-1 combines with J gene TRBJ2-2; 7 bases agree with TRBD1. This CDR3 region has 15 residues. CDR1 and CDR2 (germline): MNHNS, SASEGT. V dropped 6 bases and J dropped 1; count of bases not matched to a gene: 5. The CDR3 DNA sequence: TGTGCCAGCAGGACCGGGACAGTGAACACCGGGGAGCTGTTTTTT. It translates to CASRTGTVNTGELFF.

This clone was observed a handful of times. The rearrangement links TRBV19 to TRBJ1-5; a possible D gene is TRBD1 (5 bases). The length of the CDR3 is 14 residues. Trimming took off 3 bases at V and 6 bases at J, with 12 bases between the two ends. From germline, CDR1 is LNHDA and CDR2 SQIVND (reference sequence). The DNA for the CDR3 is TGTGCCAGTAGTATGGGGGGGGTGTCTCAGCCCCAGCATTTT. Encoded protein: CASSMGGVSQPQHF.

The chain employs TRBV4-3 and TRBJ2-1; 9 nucleotides line up with TRBD2. The CDR3 is 14 amino acids. Trimming removed 3 bases from V and 4 bases from J; junction bases left unmatched: 1. The V gene's germline CDR1 is LGHNA and CDR2 YSLEER. The CDR3 loop is CASSQTSGYNEQFF. The CDR3 DNA reads TGCGCCAGCAGCCAGACTAGCGGTTACAATGAGCAGTTCTTC.

The sample holds one count of this clone. This sequence joins TRBV2 and TRBJ1-1, with 7 bases aligning to TRBD1. Germline CDR1 SNHLY, CDR2 FYNNEI. Trimming took 3 bases from V and 3 from J; bases not matched to a gene: 10. This CDR3 is built from 16 residues. The CDR3 sequence is CASSDLKTGLDTEAFF. CDR3 sequence (DNA): TGTGCCAGCAGTGACCTTAAGACAGGGTTGGACACTGAAGCTTTCTTT.

The chain is built from TRBV15 and TRBJ2-2; D might be TRBD1 (6 bases). Between the trimmed V and J ends, which lost 0 bases and 6 bases, there was a span of 11 bases. The CDR3 is made up of 15 amino acids. Per the germline V gene, CDR1 is LNHNV and CDR2 is YYDKDF (reference sequence). Here the CDR3 DNA reads TGTGCCACCAGCAGAGAGCCACAGGGTTCCGGGGAGCTGTTTTTT. Protein: CATSREPQGSGELFF. Complete variable domain (other parts from reference TRBV15 and TRBJ2-2): DAMVIQNPRYQVTQFGKPVTLSCSQTLNHNVMYWYQQKSSQAPKLLFHYYDKDFNNEADTPDNFQSRRPNTSFCFLDIRSPGLGDTAMYLCATSREPQGSGELFFGEGSRLTVL.

This chain links TRBV5-4 with TRBJ1-2, with 12 bases aligning to TRBD1. The CDR3 consists of 17 residues. The germline gives CDR1 SGHNT, CDR2 YYREEE (reference sequence). V was clipped by 1 base and J by 4 bases; unmatched bases: 8. For the CDR3, the DNA is TGTGCCAGCAGCTTGCACTCCGGGACAGGGGGCGGCTATGGCTACACCTTC. It codes for CASSLHSGTGGGYGYTF.

The V call is TRBV27, the J call TRBJ2-5, with 7 nucleotides matching TRBD1. CDR1 MNHEY and CDR2 SMNVEV come from the germline V gene (reference sequence). The CDR3 consists of 15 residues. Trimming took 6 bases from V and 2 from J; bases not matched to a gene: 9. CDR3 in amino acids: CASSQRGQLQETQYF. The CDR3 nucleotides read TGTGCCAGCAGCCAGAGGGGGCAGTTACAAGAGACCCAGTACTTC.

The chain uses TRBV18 and TRBJ2-3; the D gene is possibly TRBD2 (6 bases). V was cut by 3 bases and J by 0 bases, with 7 bases left in between. Germline V CDR1 and CDR2: KGHSH, LQKENI. The CDR3 loop spans 14 amino acids. The CDR3 bases are TGTGCCAGCTCACCGGGACTGAGCACAGATACGCAGTATTTT. Translation gives CASSPGLSTDTQYF.

The chain uses TRBV2 and TRBJ2-5; TRBD1 might be the D (5 bases). The CDR3 sequence is 12 residues long. Germline CDR1 SNHLY, CDR2 FYNNEI. Trimming left V 7 bases short and J 2 bases short, with 8 bases between. This CDR3 is CASTYRQETQYF. The CDR3 DNA reads as TGTGCCAGCACGTACAGGCAAGAGACCCAGTACTTC.

The V gene is TRBV25-1, the J gene TRBJ2-2; 8 bases are shared with TRBD1. CDR1 is MGHDK and CDR2 is SYGVNS in the germline V gene. The CDR3 sequence is 14 residues long. V dropped 7 bases and J dropped 1; count of bases not matched to a gene: 2. The CDR3 loop reads CASKDRGNTGELFF. In DNA form, the CDR3 reads TGTGCCAGCAAAGACAGGGGGAACACCGGGGAGCTGTTTTTT.

In the case of this clone: The junction departs from the called germline gene at one end, perhaps through a read error. This chain uses TRBV4-1 with TRBJ2-3, with D unclear. Germline V gives CDR1 MGHRA, CDR2 YSYEKL. The CDR3 contains 15 residues. The CDR3: CATSHVPRGTDTQYF. CDR3 sequence (DNA): TGCGCCACCAGCCACGTCCCCCGGGGCACAGATACGCAGTATTTT.

V and J are TRBV25-1 and TRBJ1-3; D gene unclear. The V end was cut by 10 bases, the J end by 4 bases, with 14 bases between. Looked up from germline, CDR1 is MGHDK and CDR2 is SYGVNS. The CDR3 spans 13 residues. The CDR3 loop is CATSGFSGNTIYF. The CDR3 nucleotides read TGTGCCACGTCGGGATTTTCCGGAAACACCATATATTTT.

This chain uses TRBV29-1 with TRBJ2-3; D is perhaps TRBD1 (6 bases). Trimming took 6 bases from V and 2 from J, leaving 18 bases between them. The CDR3 runs to 15 residues. Germline V gives CDR1 SQVTM, CDR2 ANQGSEA. The CDR3 here is CSVGGTRGNTDTQYF. The DNA of the CDR3 is TGCAGCGTAGGGGGAACCCGGGGTAACACAGATACGCAGTATTTT.

The V call is TRBV5-1, the J call TRBJ2-3; tentatively, D is TRBD2 (6 bases). Germline V lookup: CDR1 SGHRS, CDR2 YFSETQ. The V gene lost 4 bases and the J gene lost 5 bases, with 23 bases spanning the gap. CDR3 length: 17 residues. The CDR3 here is CASSDGLGGVLRDTQYF. The CDR3 DNA sequence: TGCGCCAGCAGCGACGGTTTGGGGGGAGTGTTGAGAGATACGCAGTATTTT.

V gene TRBV19 combines with J gene TRBJ1-5, with D hard to call. Trimming took off 4 bases at V and 6 bases at J, with 10 bases between the two ends. Germline CDR1 reads LNHDA; CDR2 reads SQIVND (reference sequence). This CDR3 has 13 residues. CDR3 sequence reads: CASSTPAGQPQHF. The CDR3, as DNA: TGTGCCAGTAGTACCCCCGCCGGTCAGCCCCAGCATTTT.

CDR3 coding DNA: TGTGCCAGCAGCGCCACCATGGCGGGCCTGAACACTGAAGCTTTCTTT. It codes for CASSATMAGLNTEAFF. The chain carries TRBV25-1 and TRBJ1-1, with unresolved D. This CDR3 has 16 residues. Per germline, CDR1 MGHDK and CDR2 SYGVNS. V lost 6 bases and J 0 bases, leaving 17 bases between the germline ends.

This sequence joins TRBV21-1 and TRBJ2-7; the D call of TRBD1 is as the table states it, not checked on the DNA. TRBV21-1 is flagged as a pseudogene. The CDR3 contains 14 residues. This CDR3 reads CASSDGQGVREQYF. CDR3 coding DNA: TGTGCCAGCAGCGACGGACAGGGGGTTCGCGAGCAGTACTTC.